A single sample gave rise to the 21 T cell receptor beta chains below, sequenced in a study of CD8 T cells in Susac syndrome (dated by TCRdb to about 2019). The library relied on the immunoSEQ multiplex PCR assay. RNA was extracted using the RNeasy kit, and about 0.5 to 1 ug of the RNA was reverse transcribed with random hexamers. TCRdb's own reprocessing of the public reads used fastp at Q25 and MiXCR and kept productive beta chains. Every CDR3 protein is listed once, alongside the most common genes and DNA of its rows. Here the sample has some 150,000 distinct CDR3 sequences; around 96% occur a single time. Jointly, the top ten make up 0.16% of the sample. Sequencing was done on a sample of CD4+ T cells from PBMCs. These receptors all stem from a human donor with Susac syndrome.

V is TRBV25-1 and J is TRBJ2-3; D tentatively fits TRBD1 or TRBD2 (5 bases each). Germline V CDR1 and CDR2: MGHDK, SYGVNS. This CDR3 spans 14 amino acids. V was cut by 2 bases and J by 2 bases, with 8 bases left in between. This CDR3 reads CASSERGATDTQYF. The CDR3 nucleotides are TGTGCCAGCAGTGAAAGAGGGGCCACAGATACGCAGTATTTT.

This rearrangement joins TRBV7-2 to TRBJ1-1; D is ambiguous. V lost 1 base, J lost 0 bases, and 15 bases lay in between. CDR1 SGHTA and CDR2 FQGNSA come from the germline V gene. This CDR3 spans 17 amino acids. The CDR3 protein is CASSLGGVLTMNTEAFF. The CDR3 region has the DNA TGTGCCAGCAGCTTAGGTGGGGTTTTAACCATGAACACTGAAGCTTTCTTT.

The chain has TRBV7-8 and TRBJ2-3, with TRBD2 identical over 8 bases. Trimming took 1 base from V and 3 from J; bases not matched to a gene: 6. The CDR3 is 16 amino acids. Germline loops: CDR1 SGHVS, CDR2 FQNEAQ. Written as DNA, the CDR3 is TGTGCCAGCAGCTTAGTCCCCGGGGGGGCAACAGATACGCAGTATTTT. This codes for CASSLVPGGATDTQYF.

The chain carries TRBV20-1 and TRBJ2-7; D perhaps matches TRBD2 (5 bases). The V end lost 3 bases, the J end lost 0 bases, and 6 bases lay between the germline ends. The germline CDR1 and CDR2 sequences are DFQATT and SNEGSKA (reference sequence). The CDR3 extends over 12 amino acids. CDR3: CSASGDSYEQYF. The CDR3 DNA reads TGCAGTGCTAGCGGGGACTCCTACGAGCAGTACTTC.

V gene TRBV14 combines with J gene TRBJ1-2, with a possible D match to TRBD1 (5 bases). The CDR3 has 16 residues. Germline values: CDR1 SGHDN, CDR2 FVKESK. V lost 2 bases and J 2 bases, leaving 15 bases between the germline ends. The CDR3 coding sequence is TGTGCCAGCAGCCAACAGGGTGGGATGAGAAACTATGGCTACACCTTC. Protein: CASSQQGGMRNYGYTF.

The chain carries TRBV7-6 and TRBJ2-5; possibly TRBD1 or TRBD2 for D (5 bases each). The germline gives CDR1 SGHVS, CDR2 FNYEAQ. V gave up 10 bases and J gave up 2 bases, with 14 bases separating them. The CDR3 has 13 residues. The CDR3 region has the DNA TGTGCCATTTCCCGGGGACCACAAGAGACCCAGTACTTC. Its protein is CAISRGPQETQYF.

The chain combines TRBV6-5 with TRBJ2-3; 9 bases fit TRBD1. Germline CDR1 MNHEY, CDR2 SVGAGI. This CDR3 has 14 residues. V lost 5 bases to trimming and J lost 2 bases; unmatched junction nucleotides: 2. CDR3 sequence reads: CASSRTGDTDTQYF. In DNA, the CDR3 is TGTGCCAGCAGTCGGACAGGGGACACAGATACGCAGTATTTT.

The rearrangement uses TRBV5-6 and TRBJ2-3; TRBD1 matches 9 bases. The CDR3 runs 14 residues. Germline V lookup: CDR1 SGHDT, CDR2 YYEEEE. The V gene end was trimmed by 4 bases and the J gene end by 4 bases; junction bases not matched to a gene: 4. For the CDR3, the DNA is TGTGCCAGCAGCACGAGGACAGGGGCAGATACGCAGTATTTT. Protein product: CASSTRTGADTQYF.

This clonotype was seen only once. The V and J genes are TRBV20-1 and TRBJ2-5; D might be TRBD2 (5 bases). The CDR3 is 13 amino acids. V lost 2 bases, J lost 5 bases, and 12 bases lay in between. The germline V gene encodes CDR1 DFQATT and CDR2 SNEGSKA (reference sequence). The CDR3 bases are TGCAGTGCTAGATCCGGGGTGCCCGAGACCCAGTACTTC. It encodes CSARSGVPETQYF.

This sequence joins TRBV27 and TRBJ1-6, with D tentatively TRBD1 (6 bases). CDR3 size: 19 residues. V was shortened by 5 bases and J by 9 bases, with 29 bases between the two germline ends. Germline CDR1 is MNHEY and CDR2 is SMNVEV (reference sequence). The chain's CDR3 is CASSLYSPSRGRGISPLHF. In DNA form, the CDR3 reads TGTGCCAGCAGTCTCTACTCCCCCTCGAGAGGGAGGGGGATTTCACCCCTCCACTTT.

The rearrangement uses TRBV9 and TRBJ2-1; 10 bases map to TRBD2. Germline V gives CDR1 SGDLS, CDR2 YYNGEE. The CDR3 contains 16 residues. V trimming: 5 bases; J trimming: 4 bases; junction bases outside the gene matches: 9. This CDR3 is CASSESGGAWYNEQFF. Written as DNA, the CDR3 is TGTGCCAGCAGTGAGAGCGGGGGGGCGTGGTACAATGAGCAGTTCTTC.

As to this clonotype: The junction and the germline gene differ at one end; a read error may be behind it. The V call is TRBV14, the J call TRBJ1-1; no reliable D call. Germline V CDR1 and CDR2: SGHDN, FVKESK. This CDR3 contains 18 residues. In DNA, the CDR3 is TGTACCAGCAGCCAAGATGGTGCCCTTCCACGGATGAACACTGAAGCTTTCTTT. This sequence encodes CTSSQDGALPRMNTEAFF.

The CDR3 here is CASSIQGSGANVLTF. The DNA for the CDR3 is TGTGCCAGTAGTATTCAGGGCTCTGGGGCCAACGTCCTGACTTTC. The J gene is TRBJ2-6, the V gene TRBV19, with a possible D match to TRBD1 (5 bases). The CDR3 totals 15 residues. Trimming took off 3 bases at V and 0 bases at J, with 6 bases between the two ends. The V gene's germline CDR1 is LNHDA and CDR2 SQIVND (reference sequence).

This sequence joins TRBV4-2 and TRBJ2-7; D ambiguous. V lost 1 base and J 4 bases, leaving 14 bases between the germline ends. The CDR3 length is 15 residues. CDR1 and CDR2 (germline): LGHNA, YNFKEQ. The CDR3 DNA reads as TGTGCCAGCAGCCAAGCGGCTATAGCTGGGTACGAGCAGTACTTC. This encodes CASSQAAIAGYEQYF.

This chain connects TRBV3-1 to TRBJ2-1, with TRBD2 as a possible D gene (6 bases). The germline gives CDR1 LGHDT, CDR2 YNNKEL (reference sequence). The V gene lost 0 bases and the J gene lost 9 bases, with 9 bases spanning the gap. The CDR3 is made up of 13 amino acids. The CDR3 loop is CASSQDRGLEQFF. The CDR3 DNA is TGTGCCAGCAGCCAAGATCGGGGACTTGAGCAGTTCTTC.

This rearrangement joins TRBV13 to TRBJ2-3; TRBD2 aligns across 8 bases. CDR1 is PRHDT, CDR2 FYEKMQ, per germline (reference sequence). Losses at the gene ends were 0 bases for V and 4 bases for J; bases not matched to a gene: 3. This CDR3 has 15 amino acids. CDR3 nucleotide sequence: TGTGCCAGCAGCTTAGGCCGAGCGGGGGCAGATACGCAGTATTTT. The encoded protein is CASSLGRAGADTQYF.

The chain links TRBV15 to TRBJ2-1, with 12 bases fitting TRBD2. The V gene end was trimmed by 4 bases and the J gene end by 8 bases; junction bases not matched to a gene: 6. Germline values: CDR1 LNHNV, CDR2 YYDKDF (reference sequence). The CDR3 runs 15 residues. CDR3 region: CATSTPSGGAYEQFF. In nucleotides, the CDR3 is TGTGCCACCAGCACCCCTAGCGGGGGGGCCTATGAGCAGTTCTTC.

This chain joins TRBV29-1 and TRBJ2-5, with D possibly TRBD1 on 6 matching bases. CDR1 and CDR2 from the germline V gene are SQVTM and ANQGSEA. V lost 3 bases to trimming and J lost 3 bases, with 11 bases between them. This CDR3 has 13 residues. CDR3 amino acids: CSVDGAGEETQYF. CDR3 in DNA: TGCAGCGTTGATGGGGCAGGGGAAGAGACCCAGTACTTC.

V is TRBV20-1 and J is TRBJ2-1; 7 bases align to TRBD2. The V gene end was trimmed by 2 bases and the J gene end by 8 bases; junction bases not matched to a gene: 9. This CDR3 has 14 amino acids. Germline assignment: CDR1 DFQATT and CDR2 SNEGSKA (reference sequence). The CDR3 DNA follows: TGCAGTGCTAGAATGCGGGGGATACTCCATGAGCAGTTCTTC. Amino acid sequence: CSARMRGILHEQFF.

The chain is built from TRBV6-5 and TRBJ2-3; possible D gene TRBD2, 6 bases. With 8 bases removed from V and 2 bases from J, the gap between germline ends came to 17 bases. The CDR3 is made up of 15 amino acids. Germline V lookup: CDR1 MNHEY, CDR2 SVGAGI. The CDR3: CASLRDLTSTDTQYF. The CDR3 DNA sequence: TGTGCCAGCCTTCGGGACTTAACTTCCACAGATACGCAGTATTTT.

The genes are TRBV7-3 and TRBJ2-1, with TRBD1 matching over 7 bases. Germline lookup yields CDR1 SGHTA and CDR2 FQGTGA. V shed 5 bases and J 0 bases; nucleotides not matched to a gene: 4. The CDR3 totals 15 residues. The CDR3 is CASSRDSASYNEQFF. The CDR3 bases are TGTGCCAGCAGCCGGGACAGTGCCTCCTACAATGAGCAGTTCTTC.